This TCR beta chain is drawn from a study of identical twins. From the 5' RACE reads, TCRdb called clonotypes with MiXCR, one entry per CDR3 protein. The profile covers about 890,000 distinct CDR3 sequences, with about 12% appearing a single time and roughly 1.5% taken by the ten largest. This clonotype has more than one count but fewer than ten. CDR3 length: 14 residues. Trimming took 1 base from V and 2 from J, leaving 6 bases between them. Germline CDR1 reads MNHNS; CDR2 reads SASEGT. These data also formed part of another study, on yellow fever vaccine responses in identical twins.

This sequence originates from a young woman in good health. The specimen was PBMCs. The chain carries TRBV6-1 and TRBJ1-3, with D unclear. In nucleotides, the CDR3 is TGTGCCAGCAGTGAAGAGGTGCCTGGAAACACCATATATTTT. Protein sequence: CASSEEVPGNTIYF.